This is a list of T cell receptor beta chains from one sample in a study of shared clonotypes between healthy human individuals. Assay used: immunoSEQ multiplex PCR; TCRdb lists only in-frame clones, some missing. The sample consists of some 2,500,000 clones, roughly 93% of them appearing once. The sequenced sample consisted of naive CD4+ T cells from PBMCs. Source of these receptors: a man aged 18 to 30 in good health. Some clones in this sample may be carry-over from other donors' samples. The CDR3 runs from the conserved cysteine through the conserved F or W. The D gene is left open where the match is weak. Size values are once, few and many counts, or a class for expanded clones, and some rows have none.

>TRBJ2-3|-|TRBV18|-
CASSPNREDTQYF
TGTGCCAGCTCCCCCAACAGGGAGGATACGCAGTATTTT
>TRBJ2-7|TRBD1|TRBV2|-
CASNRGQLVTYDEQYF
TGTGCCAGCAACAGGGGGCAGTTAGTCACGTACGACGAGCAGTACTTC
>TRBJ2-7|-|TRBV6-1|-
CASSEGGRELYEQYF
TGTGCCAGCAGTGAAGGTGGACGGGAACTCTACGAGCAGTACTTC
>TRBJ2-1|-|TRBV27|-
CASSSRPNGEQFF
TGTGCCAGCAGTTCGAGACCCAACGGTGAGCAGTTCTTC
>TRBJ2-3|-|TRBV18|-
CASSPGLPGTDTQYF
TGTGCCAGCTCACCCGGACTACCAGGCACAGATACGCAGTATTTT
>TRBJ2-7|-|TRBV10-1|-
CASSEAGAEQYF
TGCGCCAGCAGTGAGGCTGGGGCGGAGCAGTACTTC
>TRBJ2-3|TRBD2|TRBV7-9|-
CASSLGGRDTQYF
TGTGCCAGCAGCTTAGGCGGGAGAGATACGCAGTATTTT
>TRBJ1-3|-|TRBV29-1|-
CSVGHISGNTIYF
TGCAGCGTAGGACACATCTCTGGAAACACCATATATTTT
>TRBJ1-3|TRBD1|TRBV7-2|-
CASSLDDRGGNTIYF
TGTGCCAGCAGCTTAGATGACAGGGGCGGAAACACCATATATTTT
>TRBJ2-1|TRBD2|TRBV9|once
CASSRGLAGAHEQFF
TGTGCCAGCAGTCGGGGACTAGCGGGAGCCCATGAGCAGTTCTTC
>TRBJ2-1|-|TRBV7-7|-
CASSPTAPLRSYNEQFF
TGTGCCAGCAGCCCTACGGCCCCCTTAAGGAGCTACAATGAGCAGTTCTTC
>TRBJ1-3|-|TRBV7-9|once
CASSLERVLVGNTIYF
TGTGCCAGCAGCTTAGAGCGGGTCTTGGTGGGAAACACCATATATTTT
>TRBJ2-2|-|TRBV28|-
CASSLRQSNTGELFF
TGTGCCAGCAGTTTACGTCAGTCGAACACCGGGGAGCTGTTTTTT
>TRBJ1-4|-|TRBV7-7|-
CASSRGAGSEKLFF
TGTGCCAGCAGTCGAGGGGCAGGGAGTGAAAAACTGTTTTTT
>TRBJ2-2|TRBD1|TRBV25-1|once
CASSEAGGGGELFF
TGTGCCAGCAGTGAAGCAGGGGGCGGCGGGGAGCTGTTTTTT
>TRBJ2-1|TRBD1|TRBV10-3|-
CAVARGRDEQFF
TGTGCCGTGGCAAGGGGGCGCGATGAGCAGTTCTTC
>TRBJ1-5|-|TRBV28|-
CASGLQGSQQPQHF
TGTGCCAGCGGCTTGCAAGGGTCCCAACAGCCCCAGCATTTT
>TRBJ2-7|-|TRBV4-2|-
CASSQGRGGSYEQYF
TGTGCCAGCAGCCAAGGTAGAGGGGGCTCCTACGAGCAGTACTTC
>TRBJ2-7|TRBD1|TRBV2|-
CASSDIRWTGPSSYEQYF
TGTGCCAGCAGTGACATCAGATGGACAGGGCCGAGCTCCTACGAGCAGTACTTC
>TRBJ2-1|TRBD2|TRBV9|-
CASSVPQAGGKASEQFF
TGTGCCAGCAGCGTACCCCAGGCGGGAGGAAAAGCGAGTGAGCAGTTCTTC
>TRBJ2-7|TRBD1|TRBV5-1|once
CASSSGGSSYEQYF
TGCGCCAGCAGCTCAGGGGGCAGCTCCTACGAGCAGTACTTC
>TRBJ2-1|-|TRBV9|once
CASSVAGTPSYNEQFF
TGTGCCAGCAGCGTAGCTGGGACACCGTCCTACAATGAGCAGTTCTTC
>TRBJ2-1|-|TRBV7-2|-
CASSLRSPSSYNEQFF
TGTGCCAGCAGCTTAAGAAGTCCGAGCTCCTACAATGAGCAGTTCTTC
>TRBJ2-1|-|TRBV4-2|-
CASSQDRGRVNEQFF
TGTGCCAGCAGCCAAGATAGGGGGAGGGTAAATGAGCAGTTCTTC
>TRBJ2-7|-|TRBV29-1|-
CSVEGQNLYEQYF
TGCAGCGTTGAAGGGCAGAACCTCTACGAGCAGTACTTC
>TRBJ2-7|TRBD2|TRBV2|-
CASSETGGGSYEQYF
TGTGCCAGCAGTGAAACCGGCGGGGGCTCCTACGAGCAGTACTTC
>TRBJ1-1|-|TRBV7-9|once
CASSNGSGFRTEAFF
TGTGCCAGCAGTAACGGATCTGGGTTTCGCACTGAAGCTTTCTTT
>TRBJ1-4|TRBD1|TRBV6-5|-
CASRGTANEKLFF
TGTGCCAGCAGGGGGACAGCTAATGAAAAACTGTTTTTT
>TRBJ2-3|-|TRBV5-1|-
CASSGGTVTDTQYF
TGCGCCAGCAGTGGAGGCACCGTCACAGATACGCAGTATTTT
>TRBJ1-2|-|TRBV7-6|-
CASSLAEGSYGYTF
TGTGCCAGCAGCTTAGCGGAGGGTAGCTATGGCTACACCTTC
>TRBJ2-1|-|TRBV9|-
CASSGRQDRSVSSYNEQFF
TGTGCCAGCAGCGGCCGACAGGACCGGAGCGTCAGCTCCTACAATGAGCAGTTCTTC
>TRBJ2-1|TRBD2|TRBV5-4|-
CASSPVRTSGSGGDNEQFF
TGTGCCAGCAGCCCGGTCCGGACTAGCGGGAGCGGAGGGGACAATGAGCAGTTCTTC
>TRBJ2-5|-|TRBV6-5|-
CASSLRQSPEQYF
TGTGCCAGCAGTCTCCGACAGTCCCCAGAGCAGTACTTC
>TRBJ2-5|TRBD1|TRBV10-1|once
CASSARDREETQYF
TGCGCCAGCAGTGCCAGGGACAGAGAAGAGACCCAGTACTTC
>TRBJ1-5|-|TRBV19|-
CASSTGRAGRQPQHF
TGTGCCAGTAGTACCGGGCGAGCGGGCCGGCAGCCCCAGCATTTT
>TRBJ1-3|-|TRBV9|-
CASSAIPGRYSGNTIYF
TGTGCCAGCAGCGCCATCCCTGGACGGTACTCTGGAAACACCATATATTTT
>TRBJ1-4|-|TRBV28|-
CASSRLRELFF
TGTGCCAGCAGTCGGCTCCGTGAACTGTTTTTT
>TRBJ2-1|TRBD2|TRBV29-1|-
CSVEYPSGSSYNEQFF
TGCAGCGTTGAATATCCTAGCGGAAGCTCCTACAATGAGCAGTTCTTC
>TRBJ2-7|-|TRBV10-3|-
CAISSHGKFEQYF
TGTGCCATCAGTTCACACGGGAAATTCGAGCAGTACTTC
>TRBJ2-3|TRBD1|TRBV5-4|-
CASSLKTGGSGTQYF
TGTGCCAGCAGCTTAAAGACAGGGGGCAGCGGTACGCAGTATTTT